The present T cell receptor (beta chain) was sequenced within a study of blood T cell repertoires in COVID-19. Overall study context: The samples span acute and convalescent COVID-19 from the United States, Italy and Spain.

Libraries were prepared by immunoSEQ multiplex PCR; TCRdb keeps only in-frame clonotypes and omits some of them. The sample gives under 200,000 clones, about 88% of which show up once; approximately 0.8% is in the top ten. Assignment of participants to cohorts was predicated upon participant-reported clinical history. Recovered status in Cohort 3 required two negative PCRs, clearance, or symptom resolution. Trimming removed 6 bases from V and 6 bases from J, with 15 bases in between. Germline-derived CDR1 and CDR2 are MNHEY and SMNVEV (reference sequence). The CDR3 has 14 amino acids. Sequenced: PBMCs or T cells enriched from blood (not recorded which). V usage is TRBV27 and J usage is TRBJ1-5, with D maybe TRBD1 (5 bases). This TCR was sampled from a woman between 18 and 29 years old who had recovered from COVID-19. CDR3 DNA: TGTGCCAGCAGCGACAGCCTCGGTGGTCAGCCCCAGCATTTT. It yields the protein CASSDSLGGQPQHF.